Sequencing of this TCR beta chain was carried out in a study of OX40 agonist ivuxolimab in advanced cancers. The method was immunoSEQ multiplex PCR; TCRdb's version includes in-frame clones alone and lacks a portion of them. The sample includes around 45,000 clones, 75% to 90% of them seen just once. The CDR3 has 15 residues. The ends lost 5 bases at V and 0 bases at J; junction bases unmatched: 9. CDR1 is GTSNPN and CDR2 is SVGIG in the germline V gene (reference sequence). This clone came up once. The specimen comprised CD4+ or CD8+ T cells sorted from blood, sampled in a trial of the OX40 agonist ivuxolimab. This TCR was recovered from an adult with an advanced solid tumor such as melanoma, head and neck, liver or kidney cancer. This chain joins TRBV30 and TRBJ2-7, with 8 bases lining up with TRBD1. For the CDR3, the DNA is TGTGCCTGGGAATCGGGACAGGATGTCTCCTACGAGCAGTACTTC. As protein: CAWESGQDVSYEQYF. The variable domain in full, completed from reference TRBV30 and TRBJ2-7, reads SQTIHQWPATLVQPVGSPLSLECTVEGTSNPNLYWYRQAAGRGLQLLFYSVGIGQISSEVPQNLSASRPQDRQFILSSKKLLLSDSGFYLCAWESGQDVSYEQYFGPGTRLTVT.